Included here is one T cell receptor (beta chain) sequence, with context. The data were obtained in a study of OX40 agonist ivuxolimab in advanced cancers. About the study: Clinicians treated patients with ivuxolimab, an agonistic anti-OX40 (CD134) antibody.

TCRdb keeps only in-frame clones here, not all; method: immunoSEQ multiplex PCR. This sample has 55,000 to 80,000 clones, with approximately 85% found just once. V shed 1 base, J shed 7 bases, and the junction held 14 bases outside the gene matches. The CDR3 contains 17 residues. Germline CDR1 reads SEHNR; CDR2 reads FQNEAQ (reference sequence). V is TRBV7-9 and J is TRBJ2-3; 7 bases are a match to TRBD1. Sequencing used CD4+ or CD8+ T cells sorted from blood, obtained in a trial of the OX40 agonist ivuxolimab. This TCR came from an adult with an advanced solid tumor such as melanoma, head and neck, liver or kidney cancer. The CDR3 protein is CASSLVTGATTRYTQYF. The CDR3 bases are TGTGCCAGCAGCTTAGTTACAGGGGCGACCACCAGGTATACGCAGTATTTT.